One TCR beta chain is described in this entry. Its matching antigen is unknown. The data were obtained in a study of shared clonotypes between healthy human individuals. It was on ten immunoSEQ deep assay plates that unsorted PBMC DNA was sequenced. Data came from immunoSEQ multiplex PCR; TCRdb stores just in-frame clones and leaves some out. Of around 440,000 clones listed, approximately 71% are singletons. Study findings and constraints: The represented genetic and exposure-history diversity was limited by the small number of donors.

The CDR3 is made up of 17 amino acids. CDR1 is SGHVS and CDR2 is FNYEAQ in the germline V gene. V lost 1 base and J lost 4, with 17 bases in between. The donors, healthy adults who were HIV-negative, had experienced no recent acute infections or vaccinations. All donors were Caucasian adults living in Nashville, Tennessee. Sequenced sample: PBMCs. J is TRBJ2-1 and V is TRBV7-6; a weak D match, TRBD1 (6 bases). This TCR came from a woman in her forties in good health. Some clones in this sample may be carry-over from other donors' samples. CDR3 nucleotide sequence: TGTGCCAGCAGCTTAGGACCCAGGGGTAGTCGGTACAATGAGCAGTTCTTC. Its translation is CASSLGPRGSRYNEQFF. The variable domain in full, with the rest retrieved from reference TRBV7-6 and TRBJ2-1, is GAGVSQSPRYKVTKRGQDVALRCDPISGHVSLYWYRQALGQGPEFLTYFNYEAQQDKSGLPNDRFSAERPEGSISTLTIQRTEQRDSAMYRCASSLGPRGSRYNEQFFGPGTRLTVL.